A selection of T cell receptor beta chains follows, all from one sample in a study of blood T cells in healthy people across ages. Using its own MiXCR run on the 5' RACE reads, TCRdb lists one record per CDR3 protein. This sample carries almost 550,000 distinct CDR3 sequences, more than 20% of them seen once, and the ten largest clones take roughly 9.4%. This sample was also put to use in a study of T cells of mothers and their children.

The sample consisted of blood. The receptors stem from a boy between 10 and 17 years old in good health. Both conserved end residues are part of each CDR3. The order of the fields is V gene, J gene, CDR3 protein.

TRBV6-2/TRBV6-3	TRBJ1-2	CASSYLRRDPNYGYTF
TRBV28	TRBJ2-7	CASSSPLYEQYF
TRBV7-2	TRBJ1-3	CASSSRGPGNAIYF
TRBV24-1	TRBJ1-5	CATSDRGGDNNQPQHF
TRBV28	TRBJ2-1	CASSRLQNEQFF
TRBV6-1	TRBJ2-4	CASRPFDRGHDKNIQYF
TRBV27	TRBJ1-2	CASSSGQGFYYGYTF
TRBV4-3	TRBJ2-7	CASSQVTGRYEQYF
TRBV7-9	TRBJ2-5	CASSLASGWGQETQYF
TRBV29-1	.	CSVREDSYEQYF